The 22 T cell receptor beta chains below all came from one sample that was sequenced in a study of T-cell reconstitution after alpha-beta-depleted transplantation in children. Construction of the TCRbeta library involved unique molecular identifiers. One entry per CDR3 protein results from TCRdb running MiXCR on the PCR reads. The top ten clones hold about 3.9% of a sample with hundreds of thousands of distinct CDR3 sequences, about an eighth of them seen once. Here the sequenced sample was PBMCs, taken from the stem cell graft. These receptors were taken from a human donor who donated a stem cell graft to a child with Fanconi anemia.

The sample holds a few counts of this clonotype. The chain recombines TRBV5-1 with TRBJ2-1; D is uncertain. The CDR3 consists of 13 residues. Trimming left V 0 bases short and J 8 bases short, with 9 bases between. CDR1 SGHRS and CDR2 YFSETQ come from the germline V gene. CDR3 coding DNA: TGCGCCAGCAGCTTGGAAGGGTGGCATGAGCAGTTCTTC. It is translated as CASSLEGWHEQFF.

The table lists this clonotype with many counts. The V and J genes are TRBV7-3 and TRBJ2-1; 7 bases fit TRBD2. Germline V gives CDR1 SGHTA, CDR2 FQGTGA. The CDR3 length is 13 residues. The J segment lost 6 bases and the V segment lost 8 bases, leaving 7 bases of the junction unmatched. CDR3 coding DNA: TGTGCCAGCCGCGGCGGCGGGGGCAATGAGCAGTTCTTC. Protein sequence: CASRGGGGNEQFF.

The gene calls are TRBV4-2 and TRBJ2-7; TRBD2 matches 7 bases. The germline CDR1 and CDR2 sequences are LGHNA and YNFKEQ. The CDR3 is 15 amino acids. J gave up 0 bases and V 1 base, and 3 bases lay outside the gene matches. The CDR3 spells CASSQAASGSYEQYF. CDR3 bases: TGTGCCAGCAGCCAAGCGGCTAGCGGCTCCTACGAGCAGTACTTC.

This clonotype has a count of ten or more. The J gene is TRBJ1-3, the V gene TRBV28; 7 bases line up with TRBD1. The CDR3 is made up of 17 amino acids. Germline CDR1 and CDR2: MDHEN and SYDVKM. The V and J ends lost 6 bases and 0 bases, in that order; junction bases with no gene match: 11. In nucleotides, the CDR3 is TGTGCCAGCAGGCCTGCCGGGACAGCCAGCTCTGGAAACACCATATATTTT. Protein sequence: CASRPAGTASSGNTIYF.

This clonotype was detected ten times or more. This chain links TRBV3-1 with TRBJ2-6; no clear D gene. V lost 4 bases, J lost 1 base, and 2 bases lay in between. The CDR3 runs 13 residues. CDR1 and CDR2 (germline): LGHDT, YNNKEL (reference sequence). DNA for the CDR3: TGTGCCAGCAGCCCTTCTGGGGCCAACGTCCTGACTTTC. This gives the protein CASSPSGANVLTF.

This clonotype turned up a few times. The chain links TRBV27 to TRBJ2-1; tentative D call: TRBD1 (6 bases). In germline, CDR1 is MNHEY, CDR2 SMNVEV (reference sequence). Trimming cost V 2 bases and J 3 bases, with 14 bases left between them. This CDR3 region has 16 residues. The CDR3 region is CASSLKVGQFYNEQFF. Here the CDR3 DNA reads TGTGCCAGCAGTTTAAAAGTCGGACAGTTCTACAATGAGCAGTTCTTC.

This clonotype was seen many times. The rearrangement joins TRBV20-1 to TRBJ1-6, with 8 positions matching TRBD1. Germline loops: CDR1 DFQATT, CDR2 SNEGSKA (reference sequence). V was clipped by 3 bases and J by 13 bases; unmatched bases: 11. This CDR3 region has 14 residues. The CDR3: CSARVPGQAVPLHF. Written as DNA, the CDR3 is TGCAGTGCTAGGGTCCCGGGACAGGCAGTGCCCCTCCACTTT.

In its sample, this clonotype was seen a few times. The rearrangement links TRBV5-1 to TRBJ2-5; 8 positions match TRBD2. The CDR3 has 16 amino acids. The germline CDR1 and CDR2 sequences are SGHRS and YFSETQ. Unmatched junction bases numbered 10, after V lost 4 bases and J lost 2 bases. Here the CDR3 reads CASSPRSGGAQETQYF. In nucleotides, the CDR3 is TGCGCCAGCAGCCCCCGATCCGGGGGGGCTCAAGAGACCCAGTACTTC.

This clonotype has only a few counts. The genes are TRBV11-2 and TRBJ1-1; no reliable D call. The CDR3 totals 14 residues. V was pared by 2 bases and J by 6 bases, with 13 bases between. Germline values: CDR1 SGHAT, CDR2 FQNNGV. Here the CDR3 DNA reads TGTGCCAGCAGCTTAACCGTCTCCCGAGCTGAAGCTTTCTTT. It is translated as CASSLTVSRAEAFF.

A few counts support this clonotype. The chain links TRBV4-1 to TRBJ2-7, with 12 bases lining up with TRBD1. The V gene's germline CDR1 is MGHRA and CDR2 YSYEKL. This CDR3 comprises 16 residues. The V segment lost 4 bases and the J segment 4 bases; nucleotides outside the gene matches: 8. The CDR3 protein is CASSRNPGQGAYEQYF. CDR3 coding DNA: TGCGCCAGCAGCCGGAATCCGGGACAGGGGGCGTACGAGCAGTACTTC.

In this sample, this clonotype turned up many times. The chain is built from TRBV6-1 and TRBJ1-5; no reliable D call. The CDR3 has 14 residues. Trimming pared 8 bases from V and 3 bases from J, leaving 14 bases between. Germline CDR1 MNHNS, CDR2 SASEGT. CDR3 loop: CASVFQEDNQPQHF. The CDR3 DNA is TGTGCCAGCGTGTTCCAGGAGGACAATCAGCCCCAGCATTTT.

The genes are TRBV6-2 or TRBV6-3 and TRBJ2-2, with TRBD1 identical over 9 bases. The CDR3 has 14 amino acids. After removal of 8 bases from V and 6 bases from J, the junction contained 7 bases not matched to a gene. The germline V gene encodes CDR1 MNHEY and CDR2 SVGEGT. CDR3 protein: CASVNRGRSGELFF. CDR3 nucleotide sequence: TGTGCCAGCGTTAACAGGGGGCGATCCGGGGAGCTGTTTTTT.

This clonotype was seen a handful of times. This chain links TRBV24-1 with TRBJ2-3, with D unclear. Trimming cost V 3 bases and J 3 bases, with 6 bases left between them. The CDR3 covers 13 residues. Germline V gives CDR1 KGHDR, CDR2 SFDVKD. The CDR3 loop reads CATSDAGTDTQYF. The CDR3 coding sequence is TGTGCCACCAGTGATGCCGGGACAGATACGCAGTATTTT.

V gene TRBV7-9 combines with J gene TRBJ1-1; D is ambiguous. With 7 bases removed from V and 3 bases from J, the gap between germline ends came to 9 bases. Per the germline V gene, CDR1 is SEHNR and CDR2 is FQNEAQ (reference sequence). The CDR3 loop spans 12 amino acids. DNA for the CDR3: TGTGCCAGCATATTTGGGGACACTGAAGCTTTCTTT. Its protein product is CASIFGDTEAFF. Using reference TRBV7-9 and TRBJ1-1 for the parts outside the CDR3, the full variable domain is DTGVSQNPRHKITKRGQNVTFRCDPISEHNRLYWYRQTLGQGPEFLTYFQNEAQLEKSRLLSDRFSAERPKGSFSTLEIQRTEQGDSAMYLCASIFGDTEAFFGQGTRLTVV.

The chain uses TRBV10-3 and TRBJ2-2, with 11 bases that match TRBD1. Germline CDR1 and CDR2: ENHRY and SYGVKD. J was trimmed by 1 base and V by 6 bases; bases with no gene match: 4. CDR3 length equals 16 residues. The CDR3 region is CAIRGQGVENTGELFF. CDR3 coding DNA: TGTGCCATCAGGGGACAGGGGGTCGAGAACACCGGGGAGCTGTTTTTT.

This clonotype was seen repeatedly, ten times or more. This sequence joins TRBV12-3 or TRBV12-4 and TRBJ1-5; D is ambiguous. The V gene lost 5 bases and the J gene lost 0 bases, with 14 bases spanning the gap. This CDR3 spans 16 amino acids. The CDR3 coding sequence is TGTGCCAGCAGTCCTAGAACAGAGTATAGCAATCAGCCCCAGCATTTT. It translates to CASSPRTEYSNQPQHF.

Many counts were recorded for this clonotype. The rearrangement links TRBV12-3 or TRBV12-4 to TRBJ2-1; D gene ambiguous. This CDR3 comprises 15 residues. Trimming took 7 bases from V and 2 from J, leaving 15 bases between them. The chain's CDR3 is CASTESSAPYNEQFF. As DNA, the CDR3 is TGTGCCAGCACCGAATCAAGCGCGCCCTACAATGAGCAGTTCTTC.

This clonotype was seen ten or more times. V gene TRBV5-1 combines with J gene TRBJ2-1; TRBD1 matches at 9 bases. Germline V gives CDR1 SGHRS, CDR2 YFSETQ. The CDR3 sequence is 14 residues long. The ends lost 4 bases at V and 3 bases at J; junction bases unmatched: 2. CDR3 bases: TGCGCCAGCAGCCTGGACAGGGGCTACAATGAGCAGTTCTTC. This codes for CASSLDRGYNEQFF.

This clonotype was observed a handful of times. J is TRBJ2-5 and V is TRBV12-3 or TRBV12-4; 7 bases line up with TRBD2. The junction had 5 bases not matched to a gene; V was cut back by 6 bases and J by 1 base. The CDR3 runs 14 residues. The CDR3, as DNA: TGTGCCAGCAGGGTTAGCGGGCTCCAAGAGACCCAGTACTTC. It encodes CASRVSGLQETQYF.

This clonotype was found many times. V usage is TRBV18 and J usage is TRBJ1-1, with D uncertain. V gave up 0 bases and J gave up 7 bases, with 12 bases separating them. The germline V gene has CDR1 KGHSH and CDR2 LQKENI. The length of the CDR3 is 14 residues. The CDR3 here is CASSPPAGASEAFF. CDR3 in DNA: TGTGCCAGCTCACCACCCGCCGGAGCGAGTGAAGCTTTCTTT.

Many counts were recorded for this clonotype. This sequence joins TRBV29-1 and TRBJ1-1, with D possibly matching TRBD1 (5 bases). CDR1 and CDR2 from the germline V gene are SQVTM and ANQGSEA. This CDR3 contains 11 residues. V shed 7 bases and J shed 5 bases, with 11 bases lying between them. For the CDR3, the DNA is TGCAGCGGAACCAGGGTTACTGAAGCTTTCTTT. Its protein is CSGTRVTEAFF.

This clonotype came up many times. The rearrangement links TRBV27 to TRBJ2-2; D unresolved. The CDR3 totals 14 residues. V gave up 2 bases and J gave up 6 bases, with 10 bases separating them. Germline values: CDR1 MNHEY, CDR2 SMNVEV (reference sequence). The chain's CDR3 is CASSLGQVAGELFF. CDR3 sequence (DNA): TGTGCCAGCAGTTTAGGCCAGGTTGCCGGGGAGCTGTTTTTT.